This T cell receptor beta chain comes out of a study of blood T cell repertoires in COVID-19. As for the study in general: Italy, Spain and the United States were the sources of the convalescent and acute COVID-19 samples. The analysed material was cDNA or gDNA that came from T cells, B-cell-depleted T cells, or PBMCs.

Authors' data handling: Reference gene primer amplification in the assay estimated nucleated cell counts. The data were produced by immunoSEQ multiplex PCR, yet TCRdb's version contains in-frame clones alone and is incomplete. The DNA gave D and trimming, while V, J and clone size come from that table. The data contain roughly 100,000 clones, less than 90% of them seen just once; the ten biggest clones take up approximately 18%. The CDR3 consists of 15 residues. With V trimmed by 0 bases and J by 3 bases, 3 bases remained unmatched. Germline V gene data show CDR1 as SGHRS and CDR2 as YFSETQ. The clonotype originates from a woman of 80 years or more with acute or convalescent COVID-19. Material: peripheral blood. V usage is TRBV5-1 and J usage is TRBJ2-1, with 7 bases lining up with TRBD2. This CDR3 reads CASSLVSSGYNEQFF. Written as DNA, the CDR3 is TGCGCCAGCAGCTTGGTCTCTAGCGGCTACAATGAGCAGTTCTTC.